The 10 T cell receptor beta chains in this list originate from one sample, sequenced in a study of beta chain features in type 1 diabetes. Reverse transcribing all isolated RNA meant expressed TCRB transcripts were sequenced. Assay: immunoSEQ multiplex PCR; the TCRdb copy retains only in-frame clones and omits some. This table has 900,000 or so clones, 15% to 20% appearing once. Sample: naive CD4+ T cells from blood. The receptor set was obtained from a woman aged 18-29 years in good health.

This chain uses TRBV11-2 with TRBJ2-5, with 7 bases fitting TRBD1. This CDR3 comprises 15 residues. The V gene end was trimmed by 6 bases and the J gene end by 2 bases; junction bases not matched to a gene: 9. Germline V gene data show CDR1 as SGHAT and CDR2 as FQNNGV. The CDR3 bases are TGTGCCAGCAGAGATCACAGGGGAGCGCAAGAGACCCAGTACTTC. Its protein is CASRDHRGAQETQYF.

The J gene is TRBJ1-2, the V gene TRBV9, with TRBD1 matching over 7 bases. Trimming took 2 bases from V and 0 from J; bases not matched to a gene: 1. The CDR3 runs to 14 residues. Germline assignment: CDR1 SGDLS and CDR2 YYNGEE. Written as DNA, the CDR3 is TGTGCCAGCAGCGTGGGACAGTCTAACTATGGCTACACCTTC. Amino acid sequence: CASSVGQSNYGYTF.

This clone was observed many times. J is TRBJ2-7 and V is TRBV23-1; no definite D call. TRBV23-1 is assigned to the ORF class and has an uncertain function. The V end was cut by 4 bases, the J end by 2 bases, with 9 bases between. The CDR3 is 13 amino acids. DNA of the CDR3: TGCGCCAGCAGTCGAGGCGGAGCCTACGAGCAGTACTTC. It specifies CASSRGGAYEQYF.

As to this clone: The sample contains more than one DNA sequence encoding this CDR3. The chain has TRBV28 and TRBJ2-7; D not certain. This CDR3 has 12 amino acids. V lost 1 base and J lost 4, with 5 bases in between. The V gene's germline CDR1 is MDHEN and CDR2 SYDVKM. CDR3 in amino acids: CASSLSEYEQYF. In DNA form, the CDR3 reads TGTGCCAGCAGTTTATCCGAATACGAGCAGTACTTC. Variable domain in full (rest from reference TRBV28 and TRBJ2-7): DVKVTQSSRYLVKRTGEKVFLECVQDMDHENMFWYRQDPGLGLRLIYFSYDVKMKEKGDIPEGYSVSREKKERFSLILESASTNQTSMYLCASSLSEYEQYFGPGTRLTVT.

This clone turned up a few times. Mismatch with germline at one junction end may stem from a read error. This rearrangement joins TRBV20-1 to TRBJ2-7; no firm D call. CDR1 and CDR2 (germline): DFQATT, SNEGSKA (reference sequence). The CDR3 is 10 amino acids. CDR3 sequence reads: CSATIGRMHF. CDR3 bases: TGCAGTGCTACAATCGGCAGAATGCACTTC.

The gene calls are TRBV7-3 and TRBJ2-1; no definite D call. Germline lookup yields CDR1 SGHTA and CDR2 FQGTGA. CDR3 length equals 14 residues. Trimming cost V 2 bases and J 4 bases, with 9 bases left between them. The CDR3 here is CASSLDRAYNEQFF. CDR3 in DNA: TGTGCCAGCAGCTTAGATAGGGCTTACAATGAGCAGTTCTTC.

This clone has a handful of counts. The rearrangement joins TRBV25-1 to TRBJ2-1; no definite D call. Looked up from germline, CDR1 is MGHDK and CDR2 is SYGVNS. The CDR3 totals 16 residues. The germline V and J ends were trimmed by 5 bases and 3 bases, with 17 bases remaining between them. In DNA, the CDR3 is TGTGCCAGCAGTCCGCTCGCCCGCATGAACTACAATGAGCAGTTCTTC. This encodes CASSPLARMNYNEQFF. The full variable domain, in which reference TRBV25-1 and TRBJ2-1 provide the parts outside the CDR3, is EADIYQTPRYLVIGTGKKITLECSQTMGHDKMYWYQQDPGMELHLIHYSYGVNSTEKGDLSSESTVSRIRTEHFPLTLESARPSHTSQYLCASSPLARMNYNEQFFGPGTRLTVL.

This clone has more than one count but fewer than ten. The V gene is TRBV7-2, the J gene TRBJ2-7; tentative D call: TRBD2 (5 bases). The V gene lost 3 bases and the J gene lost 2 bases, with 11 bases spanning the gap. This CDR3 is built from 14 residues. The germline gives CDR1 SGHTA, CDR2 FQGNSA. The CDR3 region is CASSFGVKAYEQYF. CDR3 nucleotide sequence: TGTGCCAGCAGCTTCGGGGTTAAAGCCTACGAGCAGTACTTC. Full variable domain (missing parts from reference TRBV7-2 and TRBJ2-7): GAGVSQSPSNKVTEKGKDVELRCDPISGHTALYWYRQSLGQGLEFLIYFQGNSAPDKSGLPSDRFSAERTGGSVSTLTIQRTQQEDSAVYLCASSFGVKAYEQYFGPGTRLTVT.

This clone was observed a few times. The chain is built from TRBV5-1 and TRBJ2-5; D is undetermined. V was pared by 1 base and J by 0 bases, with 7 bases between. The CDR3 has 14 amino acids. The germline V gene has CDR1 SGHRS and CDR2 YFSETQ. The CDR3, as DNA: TGCGCCAGCAGCTTGATCCGGGACCAAGAGACCCAGTACTTC. This encodes CASSLIRDQETQYF.

This clone has only a few counts. The rearrangement joins TRBV2 to TRBJ1-1; perhaps TRBD1 as D (6 bases). There are 10 residues in the CDR3. V lost 4 bases to trimming and J lost 11 bases, with 8 bases between them. Germline V lookup: CDR1 SNHLY, CDR2 FYNNEI. CDR3 amino acids: CASSGQAAFF. In DNA, the CDR3 is TGTGCCAGCAGTGGACAGGCGGCTTTCTTT.